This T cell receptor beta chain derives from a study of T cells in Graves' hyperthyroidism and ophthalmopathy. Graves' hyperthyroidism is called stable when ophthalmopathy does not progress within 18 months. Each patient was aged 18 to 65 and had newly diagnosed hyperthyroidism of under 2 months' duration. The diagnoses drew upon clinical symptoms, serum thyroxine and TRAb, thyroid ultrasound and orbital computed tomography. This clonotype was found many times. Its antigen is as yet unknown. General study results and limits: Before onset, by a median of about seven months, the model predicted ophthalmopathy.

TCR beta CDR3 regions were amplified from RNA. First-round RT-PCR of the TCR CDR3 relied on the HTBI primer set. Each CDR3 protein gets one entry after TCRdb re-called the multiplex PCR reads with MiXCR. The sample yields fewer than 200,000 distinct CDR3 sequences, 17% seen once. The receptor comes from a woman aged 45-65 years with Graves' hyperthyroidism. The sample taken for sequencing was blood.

The CDR3 reads CASSNHESTDTQYF. CDR3 bases: TGTGCCAGCAGTAACCATGAGAGCACAGATACGCAGTATTTT. The chain recombines TRBV28 with TRBJ2-3; D unresolved. The V and J ends lost 5 bases and 0 bases respectively, with 9 bases between them. The CDR3 is 14 amino acids. Per germline, CDR1 MDHEN and CDR2 SYDVKM.